This T cell receptor (beta chain) originates from a study of cytotoxic CD8 clonotypes in ibrutinib-treated CLL (dated by TCRdb to the early 2020s). About the full investigation: The cohort was composed of some twelve relapsed/refractory and roughly 15 treatment-naive patients; IGHV unmutated status was identified in some 17 patients. Partial responses were observed in about 25 patients and complete responses in 2; after a median follow-up of about 69 months, remission was maintained in around 14 patients and progression was observed in approximately twelve. The response samples were drawn at a median of roughly twelve months into treatment, with a range of roughly 6 to 40 months. An average of roughly 270,000 productive templates and some 99,000 productive rearrangements was obtained per sample. Longitudinal samples were obtainable from about 30% of the roughly 90 participants in the trial. Cryopreserved peripheral blood mononuclear cells were obtained prior to treatment, at the time of response, and at either disease progression or sustained remission. Overall results and qualifications from the work: Clonality rose at ibrutinib response, remained stable during sustained remission, and dropped back toward baseline at progression. Baseline clonality exceeded that of age-matched healthy donors and correlated strongly with circulating CD8+ T-cell counts. Sustained-remission and progressing patients did not have matched sampling times, and lymph node repertoires were not examined. Public clonotypes were rare and either contracted or stayed stable during treatment, and the rise in clonality at ibrutinib response reflected the expansion of private clonotypes.

Concerning this clone itself: What antigen it recognizes has not been identified. No much larger clonotype is one base removed from it; base qualities were not supplied.

Each clonotype received, on average, about 9.7x coverage in deep resolution sequencing performed on a MiSeq, where the target depth lay between 1 in 1 million and 1 in 200,000 T cells. The immunoSEQ hsTCRB Kit was used to generate TCR beta libraries. In the original analysis: The data were analyzed with ImmunoSEQ Analyzer and ImmunoSEQ Data Assistant, and V, D and J gene assignments followed IMGT definitions. Clonality, which ranges from 0 to 1, was calculated as one minus the normalized Shannon entropy of productive rearrangement frequencies. Only overrepresented clonotypes making up at least 0.05% of the repertoire of each patient were included in the public clonotype analysis. Some 13 age-matched healthy donor repertoires from immuneACCESS served as clonality controls. The source is immuneACCESS, and TCRdb retained only in-frame sequences with V and J called. Part of the clones is not carried over; for the studies checked, unresolved V genes explain less than half of this, and the remainder is unexplained. The D gene and trimming were derived from the DNA, and the V and J assignments and clone size from that table. This sample holds about 310,000 clones; more than 65% were observed only once. Approximately 7% of the sample is taken by the ten largest.

Germline trimming amounts to 6 bases on V and 4 bases on J, with 5 as the count of junction bases outside the gene matches. CDR1 and CDR2 (MDHEN, SYDVKM) derive from the germline V gene. The CDR3 spans 14 residues, from the cysteine through the phenylalanine. Just the 42-base CDR3 DNA is kept, in frame starting at base 1. Around 2 micrograms of genomic DNA were extracted from cryopreserved PBMCs for TCR beta library preparation. Longitudinal blood samples from CLL patients on ibrutinib monotherapy were analyzed using high-throughput TCR beta sequencing. Patients were enrolled in a phase 2 open-label single-center ibrutinib monotherapy trial.

The chain was built from TRBV28 and TRBJ2-5, with 10 bases matching TRBD1. The clonotype comes from a human donor with chronic lymphocytic leukemia. The sample was PBMCs, taken before ibrutinib treatment. The CDR3: CASRQGQGGETQYF. The nucleotide sequence reads TGTGCCAGCAGACAAGGACAGGGGGGAGAGACCCAGTACTTC. With the rest looked up from the reference TRBV28 and TRBJ2-5 genes rather than sequenced, the full variable domain is DVKVTQSSRYLVKRTGEKVFLECVQDMDHENMFWYRQDPGLGLRLIYFSYDVKMKEKGDIPEGYSVSREKKERFSLILESASTNQTSMYLCASRQGQGGETQYFGPGTRLLVL.